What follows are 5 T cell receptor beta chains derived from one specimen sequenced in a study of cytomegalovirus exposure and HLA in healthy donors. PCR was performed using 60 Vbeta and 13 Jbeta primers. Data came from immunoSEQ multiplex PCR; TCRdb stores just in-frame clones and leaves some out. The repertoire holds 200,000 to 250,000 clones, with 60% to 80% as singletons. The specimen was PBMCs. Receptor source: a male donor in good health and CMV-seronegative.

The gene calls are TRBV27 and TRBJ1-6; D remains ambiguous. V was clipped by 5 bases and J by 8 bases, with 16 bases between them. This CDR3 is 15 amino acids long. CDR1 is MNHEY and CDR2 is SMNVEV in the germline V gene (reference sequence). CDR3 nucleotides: TGTGCCAGCAGTCCCTGGACTAACGAGGATTCACCCCTCCACTTT. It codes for CASSPWTNEDSPLHF.

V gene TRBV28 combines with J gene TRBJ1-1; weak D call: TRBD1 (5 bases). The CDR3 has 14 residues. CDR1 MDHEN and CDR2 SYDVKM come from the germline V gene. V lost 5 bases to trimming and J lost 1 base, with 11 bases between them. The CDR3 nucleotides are TGTGCCAGCAGTCTATCAGGGCCGAACACTGAAGCTTTCTTT. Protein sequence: CASSLSGPNTEAFF.

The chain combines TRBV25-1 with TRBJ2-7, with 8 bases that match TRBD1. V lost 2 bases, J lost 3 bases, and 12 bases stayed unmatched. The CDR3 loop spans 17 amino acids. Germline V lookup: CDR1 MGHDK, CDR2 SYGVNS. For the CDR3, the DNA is TGTGCCAGCAGTGAACTCTCCTCAGGGGGCTTTATCTACGAGCAGTACTTC. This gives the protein CASSELSSGGFIYEQYF.

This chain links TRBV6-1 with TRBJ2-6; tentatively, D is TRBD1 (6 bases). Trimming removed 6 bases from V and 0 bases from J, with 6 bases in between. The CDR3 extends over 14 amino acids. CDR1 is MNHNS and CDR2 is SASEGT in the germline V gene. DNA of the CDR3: TGTGCCAGCAGGGGACACTCTGGGGCCAACGTCCTGACTTTC. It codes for CASRGHSGANVLTF.

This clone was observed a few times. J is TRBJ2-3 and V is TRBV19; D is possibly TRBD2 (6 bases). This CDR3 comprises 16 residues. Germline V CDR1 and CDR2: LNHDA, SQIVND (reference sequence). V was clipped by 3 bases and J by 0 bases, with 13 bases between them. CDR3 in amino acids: CASSMGSGASTDTQYF. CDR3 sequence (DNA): TGTGCCAGTAGTATGGGTAGCGGAGCTAGCACAGATACGCAGTATTTT.